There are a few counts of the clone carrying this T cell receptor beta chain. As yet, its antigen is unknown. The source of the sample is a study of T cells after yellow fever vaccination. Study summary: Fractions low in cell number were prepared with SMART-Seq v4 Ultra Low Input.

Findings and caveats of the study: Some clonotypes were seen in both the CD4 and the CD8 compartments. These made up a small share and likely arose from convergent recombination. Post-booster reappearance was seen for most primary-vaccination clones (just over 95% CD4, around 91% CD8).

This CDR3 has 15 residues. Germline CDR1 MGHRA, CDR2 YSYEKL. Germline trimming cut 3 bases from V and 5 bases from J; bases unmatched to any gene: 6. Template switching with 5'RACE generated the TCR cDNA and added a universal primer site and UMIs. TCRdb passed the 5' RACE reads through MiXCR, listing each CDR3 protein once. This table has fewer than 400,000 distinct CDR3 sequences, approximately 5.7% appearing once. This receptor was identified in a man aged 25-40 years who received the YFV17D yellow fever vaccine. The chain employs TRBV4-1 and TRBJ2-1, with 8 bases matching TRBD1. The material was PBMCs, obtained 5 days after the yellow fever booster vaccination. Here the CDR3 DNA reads TGCGCCAGCAGCCATTGGACAGGGATGGACAATGAGCAGTTCTTC. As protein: CASSHWTGMDNEQFF.